The 7 T cell receptor beta chains given below trace back to one sample, sequenced in a study of blood T cell repertoires in COVID-19. The assay was immunoSEQ multiplex PCR, and TCRdb's table has in-frame clones only and misses some. The sample carries 25,000 to 30,000 clones, 70% to 90% recorded once. The sequencing sample was made of peripheral blood. The origin of the receptors is a man aged 65-85 years with active COVID-19.

This chain uses TRBV18 with TRBJ1-2; possibly TRBD1 for D (6 bases). Trimming left V 0 bases short and J 4 bases short, with 18 bases between. The CDR3 has 17 residues. Germline CDR1 and CDR2: KGHSH and LQKENI. DNA of the CDR3: TGTGCCAGCTCACCACCGGGACGGGGACATAGGGGCTATGGCTACACCTTC. Translating it yields CASSPPGRGHRGYGYTF.

This chain links TRBV19 with TRBJ2-5, with TRBD1 as a possible D gene (5 bases). Per germline, CDR1 LNHDA and CDR2 SQIVND (reference sequence). The CDR3 extends over 15 amino acids. The ends were cut back, 3 bases at V and 5 bases at J, with 16 bases in the middle. The CDR3 DNA follows: TGTGCCAGTAGTATGAAAGAAGGGGCGGCCGAGACCCAGTACTTC. This encodes CASSMKEGAAETQYF. The full variable domain, in which reference TRBV19 and TRBJ2-5 provide the parts outside the CDR3, is DGGITQSPKYLFRKEGQNVTLSCEQNLNHDAMYWYRQDPGQGLRLIYYSQIVNDFQKGDIAEGYSVSREKKESFPLTVTSAQKNPTAFYLCASSMKEGAAETQYFGPGTRLLVL.

The table lists this clone with a few counts. The chain couples TRBV4-1 to TRBJ1-2; D is unresolved. The length of the CDR3 is 16 residues. Germline assignment: CDR1 MGHRA and CDR2 YSYEKL. Trimming stripped 2 bases from V and 0 bases from J, with 13 bases between. DNA of the CDR3: TGCGCCAGCAGCCAACCCTTTTTGACACCTAACTATGGCTACACCTTC. Its translation is CASSQPFLTPNYGYTF.

The chain is built from TRBV30 and TRBJ2-7, with D perhaps matching TRBD1 (5 bases). The CDR3 has 14 residues. CDR1 GTSNPN and CDR2 SVGIG come from the germline V gene (reference sequence). V shed 3 bases and J shed 6 bases, with 18 bases lying between them. The CDR3: CAWSQDSPNGEQYF. In DNA, the CDR3 is TGTGCCTGGAGCCAAGACAGCCCTAACGGCGAGCAGTACTTC.

CDR3 bases: TGCGCCAGCAGCCCGGGAGCGGGGGGAATCTACGAGCAGTACTTC. This encodes CASSPGAGGIYEQYF. The genes are TRBV5-1 and TRBJ2-7, with TRBD2 identical over 9 bases. The V gene's germline CDR1 is SGHRS and CDR2 YFSETQ. CDR3 size: 15 residues. J lost 3 bases, V lost 4 bases, and 8 bases had no gene match.

V and J are TRBV6-6 and TRBJ1-5, with a possible D match to TRBD1 (5 bases). Germline V lookup: CDR1 MNHNY, CDR2 SVGAGI (reference sequence). The CDR3 spans 14 residues. Deletions cut 5 bases from V and 7 bases from J, with 15 bases between. In DNA form, the CDR3 reads TGTGCCAGCAGTGCCTCGCAGGGCGGCCAGCCCCAGCATTTT. It yields the protein CASSASQGGQPQHF.

The V and J genes are TRBV6-5 and TRBJ1-1; 7 bases match TRBD1. V lost 4 bases and J lost 5; bases outside the gene matches: 1. Germline CDR1 MNHEY, CDR2 SVGAGI. The CDR3 runs 12 residues. In nucleotides, the CDR3 is TGTGCCAGCAGTTTGACAGGGACTGAAGCTTTCTTT. Its protein is CASSLTGTEAFF.